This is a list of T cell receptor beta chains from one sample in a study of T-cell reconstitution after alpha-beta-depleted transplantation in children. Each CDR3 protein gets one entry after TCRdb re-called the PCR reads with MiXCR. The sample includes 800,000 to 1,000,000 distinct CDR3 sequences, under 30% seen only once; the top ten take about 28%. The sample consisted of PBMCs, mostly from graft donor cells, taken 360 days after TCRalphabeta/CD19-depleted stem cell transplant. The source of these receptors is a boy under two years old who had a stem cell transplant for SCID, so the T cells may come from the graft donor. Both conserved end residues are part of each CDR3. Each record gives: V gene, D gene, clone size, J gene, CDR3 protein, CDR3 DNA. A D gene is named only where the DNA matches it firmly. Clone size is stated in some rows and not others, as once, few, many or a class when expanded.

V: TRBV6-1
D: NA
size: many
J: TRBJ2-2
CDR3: CASSPTGFTGELFF
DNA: TGTGCCAGCAGCCCAACAGGGTTCACCGGGGAGCTGTTTTTT

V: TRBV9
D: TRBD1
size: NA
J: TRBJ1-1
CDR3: CASSVGRGPFTEAFF
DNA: TGTGCCAGCAGCGTAGGCAGGGGGCCCTTCACTGAAGCTTTCTTT

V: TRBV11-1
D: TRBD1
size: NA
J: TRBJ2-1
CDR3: CASSPDRVRDEQFF
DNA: TGTGCCAGCAGCCCCGACAGGGTTAGGGATGAGCAGTTCTTC

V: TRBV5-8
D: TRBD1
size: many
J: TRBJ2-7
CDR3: CASSFPGTGSYEQYF
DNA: TGTGCCAGCAGCTTTCCCGGGACAGGGAGTTACGAGCAGTACTTC

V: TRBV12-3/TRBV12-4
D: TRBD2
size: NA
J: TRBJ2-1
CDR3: CASSTLAGAYNEQFF
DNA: TGTGCCAGCAGCACCCTAGCGGGGGCTTACAATGAGCAGTTCTTC

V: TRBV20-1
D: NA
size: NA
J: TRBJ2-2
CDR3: CSATGAANTGELFF
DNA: TGCAGTGCCACTGGAGCAGCAAACACCGGGGAGCTGTTTTTT

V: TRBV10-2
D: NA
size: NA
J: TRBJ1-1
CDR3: CASSDTGEGPNTEAFF
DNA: TGCGCCAGCAGTGATACGGGAGAAGGCCCGAACACTGAAGCTTTCTTT

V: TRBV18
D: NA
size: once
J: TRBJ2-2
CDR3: CASSPLAPAGFTGELFF
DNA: TGTGCCAGCTCACCCCTAGCGCCGGCAGGGTTCACCGGGGAGCTGTTTTTT

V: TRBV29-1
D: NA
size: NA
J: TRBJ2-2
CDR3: CSVERGGTGELFF
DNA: TGCAGCGTTGAGCGGGGTGGTACCGGGGAGCTGTTTTTT

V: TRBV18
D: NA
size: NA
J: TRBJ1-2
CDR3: CASSPTPTRNYGYTF
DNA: TGTGCCAGCTCACCTACACCTACCAGAAACTATGGCTACACCTTC

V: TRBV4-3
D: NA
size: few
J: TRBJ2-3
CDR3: CASSQGTLREDTQYF
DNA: TGCGCCAGCAGCCAGGGTACCCTAAGGGAAGATACGCAGTATTTT

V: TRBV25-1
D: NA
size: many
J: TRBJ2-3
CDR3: CASSEYQGTDTQYF
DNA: TGTGCCAGCAGTGAATACCAGGGCACAGATACGCAGTATTTT

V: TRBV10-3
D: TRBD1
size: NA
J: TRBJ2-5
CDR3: CAISAGQGPDQETQYF
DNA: TGTGCCATCAGTGCGGGACAGGGGCCCGACCAAGAGACCCAGTACTTC

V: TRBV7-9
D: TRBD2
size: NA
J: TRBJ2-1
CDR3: CASSWGVGLGQFF
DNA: TGTGCCAGCAGCTGGGGGGTCGGACTAGGGCAGTTCTTC

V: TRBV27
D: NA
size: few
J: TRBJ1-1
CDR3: CASSLKGGLKAFF
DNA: TGTGCCAGCAGTTTAAAGGGAGGGCTGAAAGCTTTCTTT

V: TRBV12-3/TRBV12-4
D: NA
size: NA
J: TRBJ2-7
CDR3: CASSRTAFVYEQYF
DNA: TGTGCCAGCAGCAGGACAGCCTTTGTCTACGAGCAGTACTTC

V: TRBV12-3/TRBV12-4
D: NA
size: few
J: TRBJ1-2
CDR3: CASSFLGQPYGYTF
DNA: TGTGCCAGCAGTTTTCTGGGGCAGCCTTATGGCTACACCTTC

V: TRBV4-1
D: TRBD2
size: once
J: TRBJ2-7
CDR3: CASSQGPGLAGNYEQYF
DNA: TGCGCCAGCAGCCAGGGACCGGGACTAGCGGGGAACTACGAGCAGTACTTC

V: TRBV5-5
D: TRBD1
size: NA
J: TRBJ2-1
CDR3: CASSIKPATGINEQFF
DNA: TGTGCCAGCAGCATCAAACCCGCGACAGGGATCAATGAGCAGTTCTTC

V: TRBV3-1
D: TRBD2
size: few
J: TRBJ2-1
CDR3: CASSQNPIAGALNEQFF
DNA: TGTGCCAGCAGCCAGAATCCTATAGCGGGGGCGCTCAATGAGCAGTTCTTC

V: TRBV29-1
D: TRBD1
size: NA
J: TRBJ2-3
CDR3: CSVERGGGQGTDTQYF
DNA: TGCAGCGTTGAAAGAGGGGGGGGACAGGGAACAGATACGCAGTATTTT

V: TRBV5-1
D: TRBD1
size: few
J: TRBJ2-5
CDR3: CASSGTGMETQYF
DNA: TGCGCCAGCAGTGGGACAGGGATGGAGACCCAGTACTTC

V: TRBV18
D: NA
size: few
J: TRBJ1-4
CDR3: CASSRKTGFLNEKLFF
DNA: TGTGCCAGCTCACGAAAGACCGGGTTTTTAAATGAAAAACTGTTTTTT

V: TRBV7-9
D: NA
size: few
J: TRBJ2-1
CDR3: CASSPGAVVSHEQFF
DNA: TGTGCCAGCAGTCCAGGGGCGGTAGTCTCACATGAGCAGTTCTTC

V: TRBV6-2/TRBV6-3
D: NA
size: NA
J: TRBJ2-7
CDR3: CASSSLTRKANEQYF
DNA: TGTGCCAGCAGTTCTCTTACTAGAAAGGCCAACGAGCAGTACTTC

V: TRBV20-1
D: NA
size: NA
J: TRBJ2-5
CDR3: CSARDPRTSQETQYF
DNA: TGCAGTGCTAGAGATCCAAGGACCAGCCAAGAGACCCAGTACTTC

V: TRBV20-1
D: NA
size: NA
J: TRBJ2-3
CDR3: CSARGRRNTQYF
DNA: TGCAGTGCCAGAGGGAGAAGGAACACGCAGTATTTT

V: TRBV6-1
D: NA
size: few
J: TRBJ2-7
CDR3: CASRRGGRFSYEQYF
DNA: TGTGCCAGCAGGAGGGGGGGCAGATTCTCCTACGAGCAGTACTTC

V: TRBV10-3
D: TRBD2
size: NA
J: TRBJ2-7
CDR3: CAISESYSGGRRYEQYF
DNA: TGTGCCATCAGTGAGTCCTATAGCGGGGGGCGCCGCTACGAGCAGTACTTC

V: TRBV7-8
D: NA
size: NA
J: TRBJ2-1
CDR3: CASSLGSGGHRYNEQFF
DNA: TGTGCCAGCAGCTTAGGCTCCGGAGGTCATCGCTACAATGAGCAGTTCTTC

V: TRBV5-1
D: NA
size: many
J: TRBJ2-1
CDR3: CASSPLQDLPTGEQFF
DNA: TGCGCCAGCAGCCCACTCCAGGACCTCCCTACGGGTGAGCAGTTCTTC

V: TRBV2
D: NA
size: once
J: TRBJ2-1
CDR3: CASTYPGPFGGGEQFF
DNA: TGTGCCAGCACCTACCCAGGACCATTCGGCGGTGGTGAGCAGTTCTTC

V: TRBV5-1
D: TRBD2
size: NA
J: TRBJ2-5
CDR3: CASSYRLAGKPYQETQYF
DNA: TGCGCCAGCAGCTACCGACTAGCGGGGAAGCCTTACCAAGAGACCCAGTACTTC

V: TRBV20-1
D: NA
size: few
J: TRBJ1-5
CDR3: CSASGQGEGQPQHF
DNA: TGCAGTGCTAGTGGGCAGGGAGAAGGTCAGCCCCAGCATTTT

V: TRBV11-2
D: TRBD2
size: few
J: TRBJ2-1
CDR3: CASSLKGSGGNEQFF
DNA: TGTGCCAGCAGCTTGAAGGGTAGCGGGGGGAATGAGCAGTTCTTC

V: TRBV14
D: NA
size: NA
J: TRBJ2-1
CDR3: CASSPGPLGKFF
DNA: TGTGCCAGCAGCCCCGGGCCCCTCGGGAAGTTCTTC

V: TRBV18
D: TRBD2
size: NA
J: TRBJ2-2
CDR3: CASSPPGREAQSGELFF
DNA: TGTGCCAGCTCACCACCCGGACGGGAGGCCCAATCCGGGGAGCTGTTTTTT

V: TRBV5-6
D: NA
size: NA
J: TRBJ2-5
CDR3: CASSFPTSGRGGETQYF
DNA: TGTGCCAGCAGCTTTCCCACCTCAGGCAGGGGAGGGGAGACCCAGTACTTC

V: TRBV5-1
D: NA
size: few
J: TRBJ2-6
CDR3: CASSLEAQTGANVLTF
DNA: TGCGCCAGCAGCTTGGAGGCACAGACTGGGGCCAACGTCCTGACTTTC

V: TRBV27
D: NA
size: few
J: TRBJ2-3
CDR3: CASSFLGTSTDTQYF
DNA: TGTGCCAGCAGTTTTCTTGGCACTAGCACAGATACGCAGTATTTT

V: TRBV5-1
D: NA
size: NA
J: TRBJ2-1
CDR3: CASSLGGPGNEQFF
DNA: TGCGCCAGCAGCTTGGGGGGGCCGGGCAATGAGCAGTTCTTC

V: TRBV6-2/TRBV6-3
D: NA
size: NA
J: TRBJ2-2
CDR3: CASSDSVAGELFF
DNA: TGTGCCAGCAGTGACTCAGTGGCCGGGGAGCTGTTTTTT

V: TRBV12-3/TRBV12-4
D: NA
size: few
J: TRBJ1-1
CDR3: CASSAPTGIEAFF
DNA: TGTGCCAGCAGTGCCCCAACAGGGATTGAAGCTTTCTTT

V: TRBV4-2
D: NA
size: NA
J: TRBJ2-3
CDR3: CASSQNPLVDTQYF
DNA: TGTGCCAGCAGCCAAAACCCACTAGTTGATACGCAGTATTTT

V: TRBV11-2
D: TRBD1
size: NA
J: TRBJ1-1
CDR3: CASSLGQGAMNTEAFF
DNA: TGTGCCAGCAGCTTAGGACAGGGGGCGATGAACACTGAAGCTTTCTTT

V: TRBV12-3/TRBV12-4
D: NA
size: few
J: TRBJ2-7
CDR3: CASRAAHSSYEQYF
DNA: TGTGCCAGCAGGGCCGCCCATAGCTCCTACGAGCAGTACTTC

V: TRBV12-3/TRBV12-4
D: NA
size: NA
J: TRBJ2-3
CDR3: CASHGLSDTQYF
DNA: TGTGCCAGCCACGGTTTGTCCGATACGCAGTATTTT

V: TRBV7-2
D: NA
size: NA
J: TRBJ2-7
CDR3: CASSLGPYSGGENEQYF
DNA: TGTGCCAGCAGCTTAGGCCCTTACAGTGGAGGAGAGAACGAGCAGTACTTC

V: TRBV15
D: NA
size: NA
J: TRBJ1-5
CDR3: CATSRELTRGSQPQHF
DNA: TGTGCCACCAGCAGAGAATTAACAAGGGGTAGTCAGCCCCAGCATTTT